Below, 16 T cell receptor beta chains from the same sample are listed, as sequenced in a study of CD4 T cells in relation to SARS-CoV-2 and coronaviruses. Method: immunoSEQ multiplex PCR; TCRdb's copy keeps in-frame clones and lacks some. This sample carries 26,000 or so clones, around three quarters of them seen once, and the ten largest clones take less than 11%. These receptors are not linked to any known antigen. Unexposed donor CD4+ T cells date from about 2010-2018, before the COVID-19 pandemic. Isolation of CD4+ T cells took place after around eleven days in culture. Material: CD4+ T cells from PBMCs, cultured in vitro. The receptors here all came from a human donor in good health.

This clone was counted once. The rearrangement links TRBV4-3 to TRBJ2-3, with D possibly being TRBD2 (7 bases). Germline V lookup: CDR1 LGHNA, CDR2 YSLEER. Trimming pared 1 base from V and 4 bases from J, leaving 9 bases between. The CDR3 spans 14 residues. Written as DNA, the CDR3 is TGCGCCAGCAGCCAAGGAGGGGGGGCAGATACGCAGTATTTT. It translates to CASSQGGGADTQYF.

The V and J genes are TRBV7-2 and TRBJ2-2; 12 nucleotides align to TRBD1. The CDR3 has 16 amino acids. The V gene end was trimmed by 5 bases and the J gene end by 4 bases; junction bases not matched to a gene: 5. CDR1 and CDR2 from the germline V gene are SGHTA and FQGNSA. The CDR3 nucleotides read TGTGCCAGCAGCCCGGGGGACAGGGGGCTCACCGGGGAGCTGTTTTTT. Translation: CASSPGDRGLTGELFF. The whole variable domain, remainder taken from reference TRBV7-2 and TRBJ2-2, is GAGVSQSPSNKVTEKGKDVELRCDPISGHTALYWYRQSLGQGLEFLIYFQGNSAPDKSGLPSDRFSAERTGGSVSTLTIQRTQQEDSAVYLCASSPGDRGLTGELFFGEGSRLTVL.

This chain uses TRBV19 with TRBJ1-3, with D maybe TRBD1 (5 bases). The V end lost 3 bases, the J end lost 4 bases, and 13 bases lay between the germline ends. The CDR3 has 15 amino acids. CDR1 and CDR2 (germline): LNHDA, SQIVND (reference sequence). The CDR3 DNA is TGTGCCAGTAGTATTTCACAGGCTGGCGGAAACACCATATATTTT. It codes for CASSISQAGGNTIYF.

The CDR3 spells CASSVRPDWNNEQFF. The CDR3 DNA reads TGTGCCAGCAGCGTAAGGCCTGACTGGAACAATGAGCAGTTCTTC. This chain links TRBV9 with TRBJ2-1; D gene unclear. The CDR3 runs 15 residues. The V and J ends lost 1 base and 5 bases respectively, with 13 bases between them. Germline-derived CDR1 and CDR2 are SGDLS and YYNGEE. Filled out from reference TRBV9 and TRBJ2-1, the complete variable domain reads DSGVTQTPKHLITATGQRVTLRCSPRSGDLSVYWYQQSLDQGLQFLIQYYNGEERAKGNILERFSAQQFPDLHSELNLSSLELGDSALYFCASSVRPDWNNEQFFGPGTRLTVL.

This chain links TRBV7-2 with TRBJ2-7, with 8 bases identical to TRBD1. This CDR3 contains 14 residues. J lost 0 bases, V lost 6 bases, and 4 bases had no gene match. The germline V gene encodes CDR1 SGHTA and CDR2 FQGNSA. Here the CDR3 DNA reads TGTGCCAGCAGGTCGACAGGGGCCTCCTACGAGCAGTACTTC. Its translation is CASRSTGASYEQYF.

This clone showed up just a few times. V and J are TRBV7-2 and TRBJ2-2, with D tentatively TRBD1 (5 bases). The V gene's germline CDR1 is SGHTA and CDR2 FQGNSA. This CDR3 is 15 amino acids long. The V and J ends lost 6 bases and 4 bases respectively, with 15 bases between them. The CDR3 sequence is CASSSKRQSTGELFF. CDR3 bases: TGTGCCAGCAGTTCTAAACGACAGAGCACCGGGGAGCTGTTTTTT.

V gene TRBV6-6 combines with J gene TRBJ2-7; the match to TRBD1 covers 7 bases. V lost 0 bases, J lost 2 bases, and 7 bases stayed unmatched. The germline gives CDR1 MNHNY, CDR2 SVGAGI (reference sequence). The CDR3 is 16 amino acids. CDR3 coding DNA: TGTGCCAGCAGTTACTCGGGACAGTTAAAGGCCTACGAGCAGTACTTC. Translation gives CASSYSGQLKAYEQYF.

The V call is TRBV7-2, the J call TRBJ2-5, with D possibly matching TRBD1 (5 bases). The CDR3 spans 14 residues. V lost 3 bases to trimming and J lost 3 bases, with 11 bases between them. From germline, CDR1 is SGHTA and CDR2 FQGNSA. CDR3 sequence (DNA): TGTGCCAGCAGCTTTGGACACCTAGAAGAGACCCAGTACTTC. It codes for CASSFGHLEETQYF.

V usage is TRBV19 and J usage is TRBJ2-3, with 9 nucleotides matching TRBD2. V lost 6 bases to trimming and J lost 2 bases; unmatched junction nucleotides: 6. Germline CDR1 is LNHDA and CDR2 is SQIVND (reference sequence). The CDR3 length is 15 residues. In nucleotides, the CDR3 is TGTGCCAGTAGCCGCTCTAGCGGGACCACAGATACGCAGTATTTT. Residues: CASSRSSGTTDTQYF.

V usage is TRBV6-5 and J usage is TRBJ2-2, with D possibly being TRBD2 (6 bases). CDR1 is MNHEY, CDR2 SVGAGI, per germline. The CDR3 sequence is 15 residues long. V lost 7 bases to trimming and J lost 1 base, with 13 bases between them. The DNA for the CDR3 is TGTGCCAGCAACCTGATGGGGGGGAACACCGGGGAGCTGTTTTTT. Translated, it gives CASNLMGGNTGELFF.

The chain employs TRBV7-3 and TRBJ2-1; either TRBD1 or TRBD2 may fit D (5 bases each). The CDR3 has 14 residues. Germline V gene sequence: CDR1 SGHTA, CDR2 FQGTGA. Between the trimmed V and J ends, which lost 5 bases and 2 bases, there was a span of 10 bases. As DNA, the CDR3 is TGTGCCAGCAGCCGGGACCCTGCCTACAATGAGCAGTTCTTC. Its protein product is CASSRDPAYNEQFF.

The chain recombines TRBV6-2 or TRBV6-3 with TRBJ2-3; D remains unclear. CDR1 and CDR2 from the germline V gene are MNHEY and SVGEGT. This CDR3 is built from 13 residues. Trimming left V 0 bases short and J 7 bases short, with 8 bases between. This CDR3 reads CASSYSSSHTQYF. The CDR3 DNA reads TGTGCCAGCAGTTACTCATCCAGCCATACGCAGTATTTT.

The J gene is TRBJ2-3, the V gene TRBV5-1, with 8 bases lining up with TRBD2. This CDR3 is 12 amino acids long. The junction had 0 bases not matched to a gene; V was cut back by 1 base and J by 8 bases. CDR1 and CDR2 (germline): SGHRS, YFSETQ. The CDR3 protein is CASSLREGTQYF. CDR3 DNA sequence: TGCGCCAGCAGCTTGCGGGAGGGTACGCAGTATTTT.

The gene calls are TRBV6-5 and TRBJ1-4, with TRBD1 matching over 9 bases. Trimming cost V 0 bases and J 5 bases; bases outside gene matches: 4. The germline CDR1 and CDR2 sequences are MNHEY and SVGAGI. This CDR3 has 16 amino acids. CDR3 nucleotides: TGTGCCAGCAGTTACTCAAACAGGGGGCGAAATGAAAAACTGTTTTTT. It codes for CASSYSNRGRNEKLFF.

The V gene is TRBV30, the J gene TRBJ2-7; D gene uncertain. This CDR3 has 11 residues. CDR1 GTSNPN and CDR2 SVGIG come from the germline V gene (reference sequence). Trimming took 4 bases from V and 1 from J, leaving 5 bases between them. Here the CDR3 reads CAWTDSYEQYF. CDR3 bases: TGTGCCTGGACAGATTCCTACGAGCAGTACTTC.

The V call is TRBV29-1, the J call TRBJ2-1; D perhaps matches TRBD2 (6 bases). Germline CDR1 SQVTM, CDR2 ANQGSEA. This CDR3 has 12 amino acids. Trimming removed 5 bases at V and 7 bases at J, with 12 bases between. The CDR3 DNA reads TGCAGCGTTCTGATGGGGGGTAATGAGCAGTTCTTC. It yields the protein CSVLMGGNEQFF.